This T cell receptor beta chain was found in a study of T-cell memory formation after mild COVID-19. Whole-study results and caveats: Pre-infection memory already had some responding clones, implying cross-reactive memory joined. Clones contracting over day 15 to 85 were CD4/CD8 balanced, with later expanders leaning CD4+.

This clonotype occurred a few times. Its target is unknown. Germline V gene sequence: CDR1 SGHKS, CDR2 YYEKEE (reference sequence). Germline trimming cut 4 bases from V and 0 bases from J; bases unmatched to any gene: 9. This CDR3 is 16 amino acids long. Constant-segment primers and 5'RACE yielded cDNA libraries for TCR alpha and TCR beta, each carrying sample barcodes and UMIs. TCRdb passed the 5' RACE reads through MiXCR, listing each CDR3 protein once. This sample yields about 110,000 distinct CDR3 sequences, of which 15% to 20% are seen a single time; around 5.1% belongs to the top ten. Sequencing was carried out using PBMCs or a T cell subset sorted from them (not recorded which). The chain couples TRBV5-5 to TRBJ2-5; TRBD1 agrees at 7 bases. The source is a man between 18 and 29 years old who had mild COVID-19 (a few samples of this study predate the infection). Cell type and time point are not known. CDR3 amino acids: CASSHTTGTYQETQYF. In DNA, the CDR3 is TGTGCCAGCAGCCACACGACAGGGACCTACCAAGAGACCCAGTACTTC.